The following is a TCR beta chain sequence with its context. Its target is not known. The multiple sclerosis control group was made up of treatment-naive patients with stable or active relapsing-remitting disease. TEMRA cells were FACS-enriched, with CD8+ and CD4+ T cells isolated negatively. This entry is derived from a study of CD8 T cells in Susac syndrome. Study outcomes and limitations: The study recognized that the number of individuals in its TCR sequencing and HLA analysis was relatively small.

The CDR3 is 13 amino acids. Trimming pared 7 bases from V and 2 bases from J, leaving 10 bases between. Per the germline V gene, CDR1 is SEHNR and CDR2 is FQNEAQ (reference sequence). With random hexamers, reverse transcription was performed on about 0.5 to 1 ug of RNA. One entry per CDR3 protein, called by TCRdb with MiXCR from the immunoSEQ multiplex PCR reads. The table includes over 300,000 distinct CDR3 sequences, under 95% detected once. The rearrangement links TRBV7-9 to TRBJ2-3; D is undetermined. The sample consisted of CD4+ T cells from PBMCs. The receptor's source is a human donor with multiple sclerosis. The CDR3 DNA reads TGTGCCAGCAACCGGGCCGCCACAGATACGCAGTATTTT. Translation: CASNRAATDTQYF. Full variable domain (missing parts from reference TRBV7-9 and TRBJ2-3): DTGVSQNPRHKITKRGQNVTFRCDPISEHNRLYWYRQTLGQGPEFLTYFQNEAQLEKSRLLSDRFSAERPKGSFSTLEIQRTEQGDSAMYLCASNRAATDTQYFGPGTRLTVL.